This TCR beta chain comes out of a study of T cell responses to AZD1222 COVID-19 vaccine. Comments on this clone: Its target is not known. This sample also contains other DNA sequences that code for the same CDR3.

Study results and caveats: Among the donors, most were white British and more were female, and clonal diversity was possibly underestimated. Vaccine-associated CD4 TCRs spanned spike, dominant at 160-218 and 743-854. The study sampled repertoires only after the peak T cell response.

V was pared by 5 bases and J by 4 bases, with 7 bases of the junction left unmatched. Germline-derived CDR1 and CDR2 are SGHTA and FQGNSA. This CDR3 region has 15 residues. Profiled with immunoSEQ multiplex PCR; TCRdb holds only in-frame clones, not every one. The sample shows over 45,000 clones, around nine tenths of them seen only once. The receptor was derived from an adult who received the AZD1222 COVID-19 vaccine. The source material was peripheral blood, sampled 28 days after the second AZD1222 dose. The genes are TRBV7-2 and TRBJ2-7; 11 positions agree with TRBD1. CDR3 sequence (DNA): TGTGCCAGCAGCCCAAGGACAGGGGGCGAATACGAGCAGTACTTC. Protein sequence: CASSPRTGGEYEQYF.